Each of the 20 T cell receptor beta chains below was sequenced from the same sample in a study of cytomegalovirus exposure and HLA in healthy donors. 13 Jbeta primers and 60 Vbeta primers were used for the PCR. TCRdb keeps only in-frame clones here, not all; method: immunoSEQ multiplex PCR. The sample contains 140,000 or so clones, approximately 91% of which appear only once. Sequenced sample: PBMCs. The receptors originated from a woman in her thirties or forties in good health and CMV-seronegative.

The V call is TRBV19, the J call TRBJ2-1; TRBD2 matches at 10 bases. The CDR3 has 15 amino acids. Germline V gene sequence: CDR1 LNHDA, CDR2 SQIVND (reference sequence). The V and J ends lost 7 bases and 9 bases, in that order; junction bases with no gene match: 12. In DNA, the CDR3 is TGTGCCAGTACCCCCCGGGCTAGCGGGAGAGGTGAGCAGTTCTTC. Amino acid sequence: CASTPRASGRGEQFF.

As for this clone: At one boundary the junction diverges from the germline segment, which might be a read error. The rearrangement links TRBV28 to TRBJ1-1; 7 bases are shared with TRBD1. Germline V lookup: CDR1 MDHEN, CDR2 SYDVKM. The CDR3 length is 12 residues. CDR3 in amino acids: CATRDSAFEGLF. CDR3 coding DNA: TGTGCCACCAGGGACAGTGCCTTTGAGGGTCTCTTT.

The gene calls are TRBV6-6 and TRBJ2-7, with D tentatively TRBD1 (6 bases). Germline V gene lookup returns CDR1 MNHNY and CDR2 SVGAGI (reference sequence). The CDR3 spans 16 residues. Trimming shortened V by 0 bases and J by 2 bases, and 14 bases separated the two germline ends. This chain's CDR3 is CASSYSTGWNPYEQYF. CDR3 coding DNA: TGTGCCAGCAGTTACTCGACAGGTTGGAACCCCTACGAGCAGTACTTC.

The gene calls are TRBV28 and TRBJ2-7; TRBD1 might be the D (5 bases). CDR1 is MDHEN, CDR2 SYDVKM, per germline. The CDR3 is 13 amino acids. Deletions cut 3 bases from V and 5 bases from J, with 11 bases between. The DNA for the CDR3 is TGTGCCAGCAGTTTCGGTCAGGGCCACGAGCAGTACTTC. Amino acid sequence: CASSFGQGHEQYF.

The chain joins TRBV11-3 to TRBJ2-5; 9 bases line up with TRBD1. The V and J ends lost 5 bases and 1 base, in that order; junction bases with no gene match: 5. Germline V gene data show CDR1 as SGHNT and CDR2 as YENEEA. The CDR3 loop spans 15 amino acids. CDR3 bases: TGTGCCAGCAGCCGGACAGGGGACACCCAAGAGACCCAGTACTTC. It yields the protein CASSRTGDTQETQYF.

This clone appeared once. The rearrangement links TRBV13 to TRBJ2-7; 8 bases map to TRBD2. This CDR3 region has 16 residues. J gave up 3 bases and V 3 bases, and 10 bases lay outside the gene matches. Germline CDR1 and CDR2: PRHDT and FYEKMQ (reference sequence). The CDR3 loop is CASSFNGAGDLYEQYF. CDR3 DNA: TGTGCCAGCAGCTTTAATGGAGCGGGAGACCTCTACGAGCAGTACTTC. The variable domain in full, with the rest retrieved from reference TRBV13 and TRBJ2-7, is AAGVIQSPRHLIKEKRETATLKCYPIPRHDTVYWYQQGPGQDPQFLISFYEKMQSDKGSIPDRFSAQQFSDYHSELNMSSLELGDSALYFCASSFNGAGDLYEQYFGPGTRLTVT.

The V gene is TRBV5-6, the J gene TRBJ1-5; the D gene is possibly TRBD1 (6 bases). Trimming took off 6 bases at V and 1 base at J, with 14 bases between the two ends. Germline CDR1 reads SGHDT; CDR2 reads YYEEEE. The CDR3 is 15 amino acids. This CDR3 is CASTRGARSNQPQHF. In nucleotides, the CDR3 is TGTGCCAGCACCCGGGGGGCGCGGAGCAATCAGCCCCAGCATTTT.

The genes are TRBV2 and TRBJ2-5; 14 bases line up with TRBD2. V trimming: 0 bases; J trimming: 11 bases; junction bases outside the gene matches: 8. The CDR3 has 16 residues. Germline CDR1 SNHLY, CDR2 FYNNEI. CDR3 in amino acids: CASSEAPGLAGVEQYF. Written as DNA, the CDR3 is TGTGCCAGCAGTGAAGCCCCGGGACTAGCGGGAGTTGAGCAGTACTTC.

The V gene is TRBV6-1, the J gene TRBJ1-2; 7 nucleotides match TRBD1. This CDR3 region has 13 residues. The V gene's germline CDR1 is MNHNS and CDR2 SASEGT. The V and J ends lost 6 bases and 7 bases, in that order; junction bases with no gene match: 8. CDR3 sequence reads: CASRSGTESGYTF. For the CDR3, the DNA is TGTGCCAGCAGATCCGGGACAGAGAGTGGCTACACCTTC.

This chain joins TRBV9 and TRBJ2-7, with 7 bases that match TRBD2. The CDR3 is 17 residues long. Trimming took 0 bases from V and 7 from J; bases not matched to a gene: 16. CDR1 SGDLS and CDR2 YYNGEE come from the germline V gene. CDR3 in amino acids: CASSVGIVRRRENEQYF. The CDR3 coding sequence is TGTGCCAGCAGCGTAGGAATAGTGCGTCGGCGGGAGAATGAGCAGTACTTC.

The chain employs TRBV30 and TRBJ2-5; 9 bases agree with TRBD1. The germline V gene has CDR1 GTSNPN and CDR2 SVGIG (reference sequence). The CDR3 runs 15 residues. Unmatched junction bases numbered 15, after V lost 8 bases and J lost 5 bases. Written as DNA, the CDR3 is TGTGCCCTCCAGGGGGGGACAGGGTTGTCGGAGACCCAGTACTTC. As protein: CALQGGTGLSETQYF. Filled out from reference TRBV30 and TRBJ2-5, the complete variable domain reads SQTIHQWPATLVQPVGSPLSLECTVEGTSNPNLYWYRQAAGRGLQLLFYSVGIGQISSEVPQNLSASRPQDRQFILSSKKLLLSDSGFYLCALQGGTGLSETQYFGPGTRLLVL.

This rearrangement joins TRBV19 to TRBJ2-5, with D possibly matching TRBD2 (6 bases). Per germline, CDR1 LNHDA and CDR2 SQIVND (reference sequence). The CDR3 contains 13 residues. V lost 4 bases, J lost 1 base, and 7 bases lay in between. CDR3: CASSSGAQETQYF. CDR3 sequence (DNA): TGTGCCAGTAGTAGCGGGGCCCAAGAGACCCAGTACTTC.

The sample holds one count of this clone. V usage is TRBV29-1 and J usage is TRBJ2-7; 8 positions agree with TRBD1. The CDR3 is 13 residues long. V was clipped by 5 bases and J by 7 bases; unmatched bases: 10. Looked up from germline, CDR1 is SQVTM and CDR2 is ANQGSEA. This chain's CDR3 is CSVLRTGSGEQYF. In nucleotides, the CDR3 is TGCAGCGTTCTGCGGACAGGGTCTGGGGAGCAGTACTTC.

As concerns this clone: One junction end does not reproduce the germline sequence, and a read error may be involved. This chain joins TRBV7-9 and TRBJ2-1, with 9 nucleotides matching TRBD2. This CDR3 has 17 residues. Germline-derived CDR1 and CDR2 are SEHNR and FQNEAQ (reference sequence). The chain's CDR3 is CSSSFIYGGRAGGEQFF. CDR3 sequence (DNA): TGTTCCAGCAGCTTTATTTACGGCGGGAGGGCCGGTGGAGAGCAGTTCTTC.

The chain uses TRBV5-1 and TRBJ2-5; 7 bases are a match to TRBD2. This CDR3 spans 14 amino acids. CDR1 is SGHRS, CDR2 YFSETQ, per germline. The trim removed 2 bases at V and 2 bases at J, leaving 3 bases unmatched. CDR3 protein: CASSFQRGQETQYF. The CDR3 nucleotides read TGCGCCAGCAGCTTCCAGCGGGGTCAAGAGACCCAGTACTTC.

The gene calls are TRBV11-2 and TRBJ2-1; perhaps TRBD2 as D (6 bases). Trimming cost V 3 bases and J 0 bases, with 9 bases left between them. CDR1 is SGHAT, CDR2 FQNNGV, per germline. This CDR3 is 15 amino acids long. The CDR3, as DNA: TGTGCCAGCAGCTTGGTAGCGGTCTCCTACAATGAGCAGTTCTTC. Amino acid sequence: CASSLVAVSYNEQFF.

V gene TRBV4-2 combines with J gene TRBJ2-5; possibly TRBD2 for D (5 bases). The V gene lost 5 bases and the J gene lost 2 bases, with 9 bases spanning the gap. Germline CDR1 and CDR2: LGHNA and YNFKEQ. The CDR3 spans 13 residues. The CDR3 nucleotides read TGTGCCAGCAGCTTTAGCGATCAAGAGACCCAGTACTTC. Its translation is CASSFSDQETQYF.

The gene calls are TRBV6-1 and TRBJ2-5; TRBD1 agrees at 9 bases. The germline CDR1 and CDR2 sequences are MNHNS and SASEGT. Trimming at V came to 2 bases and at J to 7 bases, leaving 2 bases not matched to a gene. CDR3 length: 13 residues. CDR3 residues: CASSERGQGTQYF. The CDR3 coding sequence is TGTGCCAGCAGTGAAAGGGGACAGGGGACCCAGTACTTC.

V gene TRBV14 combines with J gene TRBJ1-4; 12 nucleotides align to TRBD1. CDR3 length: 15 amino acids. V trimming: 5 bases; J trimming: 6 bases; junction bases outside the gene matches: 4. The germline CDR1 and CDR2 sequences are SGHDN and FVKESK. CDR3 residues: CASSGDRGLDEKLFF. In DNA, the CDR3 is TGTGCCAGCAGCGGGGACAGGGGGCTCGATGAAAAACTGTTTTTT. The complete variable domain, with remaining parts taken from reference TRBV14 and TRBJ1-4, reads EAGVTQFPSHSVIEKGQTVTLRCDPISGHDNLYWYRRVMGKEIKFLLHFVKESKQDESGMPNNRFLAERTGGTYSTLKVQPAELEDSGVYFCASSGDRGLDEKLFFGSGTQLSVL.

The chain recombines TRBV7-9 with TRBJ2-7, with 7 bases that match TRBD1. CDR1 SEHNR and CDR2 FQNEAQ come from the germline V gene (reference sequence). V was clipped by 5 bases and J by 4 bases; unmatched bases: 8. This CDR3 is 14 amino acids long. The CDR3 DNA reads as TGTGCCAGCAGCCGGCCCCGGGACAGATACGAGCAGTACTTC. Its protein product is CASSRPRDRYEQYF.